These 11 T cell receptor beta chains were sequenced from one sample in a study of cytomegalovirus exposure and HLA in healthy donors. Amplification used 60 Vbeta primers and 13 Jbeta primers. Method: immunoSEQ multiplex PCR; TCRdb's copy keeps in-frame clones and lacks some. Altogether 74,000 or so clones are present, about 71% being singletons, with the ten largest covering 7% to 8.5%. Sequencing used PBMCs. The receptors originated from a woman aged 40 to 50 in good health and CMV-seronegative.

This rearrangement joins TRBV2 to TRBJ1-2; 8 bases agree with TRBD1. Per germline, CDR1 SNHLY and CDR2 FYNNEI. V lost 6 bases and J lost 4; bases outside the gene matches: 7. This CDR3 is built from 14 residues. The chain's CDR3 is CASRGQVLSYGYTF. In nucleotides, the CDR3 is TGTGCCAGCAGGGGACAGGTTTTGAGCTATGGCTACACCTTC.

This chain uses TRBV9 with TRBJ2-3; TRBD2 agrees at 11 bases. With V trimmed by 4 bases and J by 5 bases, 9 bases remained unmatched. Looked up from germline, CDR1 is SGDLS and CDR2 is YYNGEE. The CDR3 extends over 16 amino acids. This CDR3 is CASSQGASGRLDTQYF. The CDR3 DNA sequence: TGTGCCAGCAGCCAAGGGGCTAGCGGGAGGTTAGATACGCAGTATTTT.

The V gene is TRBV15, the J gene TRBJ1-3; D unclear. The V end lost 0 bases, the J end lost 4 bases, and 4 bases lay between the germline ends. The CDR3 is made up of 13 amino acids. Germline V gene lookup returns CDR1 LNHNV and CDR2 YYDKDF (reference sequence). CDR3 region: CATSRDRGNTIYF. The CDR3 DNA is TGTGCCACCAGCAGAGACAGGGGAAACACCATATATTTT.

The chain links TRBV21-1 to TRBJ2-3; the table names TRBD1, a call not compared with the DNA. TRBV21-1 is assigned pseudogene status. This CDR3 contains 14 residues. CDR3 DNA: TGTGCCAGCAGCAAACGACAGGGGCCAGATACGCAGTATTTT. Amino acid sequence: CASSKRQGPDTQYF.

V usage is TRBV27 and J usage is TRBJ2-1, with D possibly being TRBD1 (5 bases). The CDR3 spans 14 residues. The V and J ends lost 1 base and 8 bases respectively, with 12 bases between them. Germline V gene data show CDR1 as MNHEY and CDR2 as SMNVEV (reference sequence). The CDR3, as DNA: TGTGCCAGCAGTTTATTCGGCAGGGTCCATGAGCAGTTCTTC. Its protein is CASSLFGRVHEQFF.

This clone has a handful of counts. This rearrangement joins TRBV9 to TRBJ2-1; TRBD1 matches at 10 bases. Trimming at V came to 5 bases and at J to 8 bases, leaving 13 bases not matched to a gene. The length of the CDR3 is 16 residues. Looked up from germline, CDR1 is SGDLS and CDR2 is YYNGEE. The CDR3 here is CASSGPGTGAFDEQFF. The CDR3 bases are TGTGCCAGCAGTGGCCCCGGGACAGGGGCGTTCGATGAGCAGTTCTTC. Together with reference TRBV9 and TRBJ2-1, the CDR3 gives the full variable domain: DSGVTQTPKHLITATGQRVTLRCSPRSGDLSVYWYQQSLDQGLQFLIQYYNGEERAKGNILERFSAQQFPDLHSELNLSSLELGDSALYFCASSGPGTGAFDEQFFGPGTRLTVL.

This sequence joins TRBV5-4 and TRBJ1-1; 7 bases line up with TRBD1. Germline CDR1 and CDR2: SGHNT and YYREEE (reference sequence). The CDR3 sequence is 15 residues long. Trimming took 2 bases from V and 1 from J; bases not matched to a gene: 5. In DNA form, the CDR3 reads TGTGCCAGCAGCTTCCCCCAGGGGGGGAACACTGAAGCTTTCTTT. Translating it yields CASSFPQGGNTEAFF.

CDR3 in amino acids: CASSPDRGGTQYF. The CDR3 DNA follows: TGCGCCAGCAGTCCGGACAGGGGAGGGACCCAGTACTTC. The V and J genes are TRBV4-1 and TRBJ2-5, with 9 bases lining up with TRBD1. The V gene end was trimmed by 6 bases and the J gene end by 7 bases; junction bases not matched to a gene: 6. The CDR3 extends over 13 amino acids. Germline-derived CDR1 and CDR2 are MGHRA and YSYEKL.

This chain uses TRBV7-3 with TRBJ1-1; no firm D call. The CDR3 spans 14 residues. Looked up from germline, CDR1 is SGHTA and CDR2 is FQGTGA. V was clipped by 0 bases and J by 8 bases, with 13 bases between them. The CDR3 nucleotides are TGTGCCAGCAGCTTAACGTTAACAGATGCGGAAGCTTTCTTT. As protein: CASSLTLTDAEAFF.

The V and J genes are TRBV25-1 and TRBJ1-2; 7 bases are a match to TRBD1. The junction had 7 bases not matched to a gene; V was cut back by 3 bases and J by 6 bases. Germline V CDR1 and CDR2: MGHDK, SYGVNS. The CDR3 covers 14 residues. The CDR3 coding sequence is TGTGCCAGCAGTGATATGAGGGGGCGTCATGGCTACACCTTC. Encoded protein: CASSDMRGRHGYTF.

The CDR3 DNA reads as TGTGCCAGCAGTGACGACGACAGCTTACCCCTAAAACTGTTTTTT. It encodes CASSDDDSLPLKLFF. The rearrangement uses TRBV6-4 and TRBJ1-4; D might be TRBD1 (5 bases). The CDR3 has 15 amino acids. The V end lost 2 bases, the J end lost 10 bases, and 17 bases lay between the germline ends. Germline V lookup: CDR1 MRHNA, CDR2 SNTAGT.